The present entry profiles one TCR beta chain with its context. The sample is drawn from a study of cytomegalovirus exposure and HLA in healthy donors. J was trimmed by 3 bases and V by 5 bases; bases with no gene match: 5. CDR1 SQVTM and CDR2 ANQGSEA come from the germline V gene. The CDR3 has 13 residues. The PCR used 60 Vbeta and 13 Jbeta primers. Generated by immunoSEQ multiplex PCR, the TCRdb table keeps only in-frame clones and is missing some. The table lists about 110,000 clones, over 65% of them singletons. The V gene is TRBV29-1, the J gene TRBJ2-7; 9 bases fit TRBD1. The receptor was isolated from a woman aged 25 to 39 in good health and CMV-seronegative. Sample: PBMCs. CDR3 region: CSVSKTGGYEQYF. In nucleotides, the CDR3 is TGCAGCGTTTCCAAGACAGGGGGCTACGAGCAGTACTTC.